A single sample gave rise to the 23 T cell receptor beta chains below, sequenced in a study of blood T cell repertoires in COVID-19. The assay was immunoSEQ multiplex PCR, and TCRdb's table has in-frame clones only and misses some. This sample yields 53,000 or so clones, of which around 80% are seen a single time; under 4% belongs to the top ten. Specimen: peripheral blood. The receptors here all came from a man aged 60-69 years with acute or convalescent COVID-19.

This clone was observed a few times. The J gene is TRBJ2-7, the V gene TRBV9, with 8 positions matching TRBD2. Trimming cost V 3 bases and J 0 bases; bases outside gene matches: 8. This CDR3 comprises 16 residues. Per germline, CDR1 SGDLS and CDR2 YYNGEE. The DNA for the CDR3 is TGTGCCAGCAGCGAGGGAGCGGGAGCTAACTCCTACGAGCAGTACTTC. Amino acids: CASSEGAGANSYEQYF.

The chain uses TRBV28 and TRBJ1-1, with no clear D. The CDR3 contains 13 residues. V was clipped by 1 base and J by 3 bases, with 6 bases between them. Germline V gene lookup returns CDR1 MDHEN and CDR2 SYDVKM. Written as DNA, the CDR3 is TGTGCCAGCAGTTTATACCCGGACACTGAAGCTTTCTTT. Translating gives CASSLYPDTEAFF. The full variable domain, with the rest looked up from reference TRBV28 and TRBJ1-1, is DVKVTQSSRYLVKRTGEKVFLECVQDMDHENMFWYRQDPGLGLRLIYFSYDVKMKEKGDIPEGYSVSREKKERFSLILESASTNQTSMYLCASSLYPDTEAFFGQGTRLTVV.

The J gene is TRBJ1-1, the V gene TRBV5-1; D is perhaps TRBD1 (6 bases). This CDR3 spans 13 amino acids. The V gene lost 7 bases and the J gene lost 0 bases, with 10 bases spanning the gap. The germline gives CDR1 SGHRS, CDR2 YFSETQ. CDR3 loop: CASQGTLNTEAFF. The CDR3 DNA reads as TGCGCCAGCCAGGGGACGTTGAACACTGAAGCTTTCTTT.

This clone was observed a handful of times. The chain carries TRBV24-1 and TRBJ1-2; D possibly corresponds to TRBD1 (5 bases). Trimming removed 4 bases from V and 0 bases from J, with 14 bases in between. Germline V lookup: CDR1 KGHDR, CDR2 SFDVKD. The CDR3 has 16 amino acids. CDR3 sequence: CATSDPGLPTNYGYTF. The CDR3 DNA reads as TGTGCCACCAGTGACCCGGGACTTCCTACTAACTATGGCTACACCTTC.

This clone turned up a few times. J is TRBJ2-3 and V is TRBV12-5, with 9 positions matching TRBD2. Germline-derived CDR1 and CDR2 are LGHNT and FRNRAP. The CDR3 has 18 residues. V shed 5 bases and J 2 bases; nucleotides not matched to a gene: 14. The CDR3 DNA reads as TGTGCTAGTGGTATTCCCGAACTAGCGGGCGGATACACAGATACGCAGTATTTT. Residues: CASGIPELAGGYTDTQYF.

This clone was picked up a small number of times. The V and J genes are TRBV10-3 and TRBJ1-5, with 7 bases fitting TRBD1. The CDR3 is 14 residues long. Germline CDR1 is ENHRY and CDR2 is SYGVKD. The junction had 5 bases not matched to a gene; V was cut back by 2 bases and J by 7 bases. The CDR3 loop is CAISEGRGVQPQHF. DNA of the CDR3: TGTGCCATCAGTGAGGGCAGGGGGGTGCAGCCCCAGCATTTT.

The chain combines TRBV9 with TRBJ2-1, with 7 nucleotides matching TRBD2. With 1 base clipped from V and 9 bases from J, the junction kept 10 bases outside the gene matches. This CDR3 is 15 amino acids long. Germline V gives CDR1 SGDLS, CDR2 YYNGEE. This CDR3 is CASSVSSGTAVEQFF. The CDR3 coding sequence is TGTGCCAGCAGCGTATCTAGCGGCACGGCCGTTGAGCAGTTCTTC.

The V and J genes are TRBV27 and TRBJ1-2, with TRBD1 as a possible D gene (5 bases). Looked up from germline, CDR1 is MNHEY and CDR2 is SMNVEV (reference sequence). The V end was cut by 0 bases, the J end by 12 bases, with 14 bases between. The CDR3 extends over 13 amino acids. CDR3 bases: TGTGCCAGCAGTTTATCAGCAGGGCCCGGCAACACCTTC. Translated: CASSLSAGPGNTF.

The gene calls are TRBV2 and TRBJ2-3, with D perhaps matching TRBD2 (5 bases). The CDR3 covers 15 residues. Trimming took off 6 bases at V and 3 bases at J, with 16 bases between the two ends. CDR1 SNHLY and CDR2 FYNNEI come from the germline V gene. The CDR3 is CASRETGMWTDTQYF. The DNA for the CDR3 is TGTGCCAGCAGGGAGACCGGGATGTGGACAGATACGCAGTATTTT.

V gene TRBV21-1 combines with J gene TRBJ2-1; the table's D call, TRBD1, was not checked against the DNA. TRBV21-1 is a recognized pseudogene. The CDR3 contains 17 residues. The CDR3 loop is CASRLERGGNSYNEQFF. The CDR3 DNA sequence: TGTGCCAGCAGACTAGAGAGAGGGGGTAACTCCTACAATGAGCAGTTCTTC.

The gene calls are TRBV27 and TRBJ1-2; no reliable D call. Trimming removed 2 bases at V and 4 bases at J, with 14 bases between. From germline, CDR1 is MNHEY and CDR2 SMNVEV (reference sequence). The CDR3 is 15 amino acids. The CDR3 spells CASSLNDRVPYGYTF. The CDR3, as DNA: TGTGCCAGCAGTTTAAATGATCGGGTTCCCTATGGCTACACCTTC.

The V gene is TRBV11-3, the J gene TRBJ2-1, with TRBD1 as a possible D gene (6 bases). The CDR3 consists of 15 residues. Germline CDR1 SGHNT, CDR2 YENEEA. Deletions cut 11 bases from V and 6 bases from J, with 23 bases between. CDR3 coding DNA: TGTGCCTACTATCTCGTAGGACAGCTCATCAATGAGCAGTTCTTC. This encodes CAYYLVGQLINEQFF.

This chain links TRBV9 with TRBJ2-7; D perhaps matches TRBD1 (7 bases). The V gene lost 4 bases and the J gene lost 4 bases, with 15 bases spanning the gap. Germline assignment: CDR1 SGDLS and CDR2 YYNGEE. The CDR3 sequence is 14 residues long. The chain's CDR3 is CASSQGGTVYEQYF. The CDR3 bases are TGTGCCAGCAGCCAGGGGGGCACGGTTTACGAGCAGTACTTC.

This clone was observed a handful of times. This sequence joins TRBV4-1 and TRBJ1-1; TRBD1 matches at 7 bases. The CDR3 spans 16 residues. J was trimmed by 0 bases and V by 4 bases; bases with no gene match: 8. Germline V CDR1 and CDR2: MGHRA, YSYEKL. The CDR3: CASSPLVGTVNTEAFF. The CDR3 nucleotides are TGCGCCAGCAGCCCGCTGGTTGGGACAGTGAACACTGAAGCTTTCTTT.

The chain carries TRBV12-5 and TRBJ2-2; D uncertain. CDR3 length equals 12 residues. The ends were cut back, 5 bases at V and 5 bases at J, with 6 bases in the middle. Germline lookup yields CDR1 LGHNT and CDR2 FRNRAP. In DNA form, the CDR3 reads TGTGCTAGTGGTCTAGAGACCGGGGAGCTGTTTTTT. Translating gives CASGLETGELFF.

The gene calls are TRBV18 and TRBJ1-4; TRBD1 agrees at 7 bases. J gave up 8 bases and V 6 bases, and 9 bases lay outside the gene matches. CDR3 length equals 14 residues. Per the germline V gene, CDR1 is KGHSH and CDR2 is LQKENI. The CDR3 sequence is CASSPETGREKLFF. CDR3 sequence (DNA): TGTGCCAGCTCCCCCGAGACAGGGAGGGAAAAACTGTTTTTT.

The chain carries TRBV10-1 and TRBJ2-3, with 12 bases identical to TRBD1. The CDR3 extends over 14 amino acids. CDR1 WNHNN and CDR2 SYGVQD come from the germline V gene (reference sequence). The trim removed 8 bases at V and 4 bases at J, leaving 4 bases unmatched. In DNA, the CDR3 is TGCGCCAGCCGGGGACAGGGGGCGGCAGATACGCAGTATTTT. Amino acids: CASRGQGAADTQYF.

This chain uses TRBV7-3 with TRBJ2-3, with D possibly being TRBD2 (6 bases). The germline gives CDR1 SGHTA, CDR2 FQGTGA. Trimming took 3 bases from V and 8 from J, leaving 6 bases between them. CDR3 length: 11 amino acids. CDR3 nucleotides: TGTGCCAGCAGCTTCGGGGGTACGCAGTATTTT. It encodes CASSFGGTQYF.

The genes are TRBV4-1 and TRBJ1-3; 8 nucleotides match TRBD1. This CDR3 comprises 15 residues. Germline values: CDR1 MGHRA, CDR2 YSYEKL. J was trimmed by 3 bases and V by 4 bases; bases with no gene match: 5. The CDR3 DNA reads as TGCGCCAGCAGCCCACAGGGGGTGAGTGGAAACACCATATATTTT. Protein sequence: CASSPQGVSGNTIYF.

V gene TRBV18 combines with J gene TRBJ1-2; perhaps TRBD1 as D (6 bases). The CDR3 length is 14 residues. V was pared by 2 bases and J by 4 bases, with 11 bases between. CDR1 and CDR2 from the germline V gene are KGHSH and LQKENI. The CDR3 protein is CASSPGTGTYGYTF. In nucleotides, the CDR3 is TGTGCCAGCTCACCAGGCACAGGGACCTATGGCTACACCTTC.

The chain carries TRBV7-2 and TRBJ1-2, with D uncertain. The CDR3 contains 12 residues. V gave up 4 bases and J gave up 5 bases, with 8 bases separating them. The germline V gene encodes CDR1 SGHTA and CDR2 FQGNSA. The CDR3 nucleotides read TGTGCCAGCAGCTCATACTCATATGGCTACACCTTC. Residues: CASSSYSYGYTF. Looking up the rest from reference TRBV7-2 and TRBJ1-2 gives the full variable domain: GAGVSQSPSNKVTEKGKDVELRCDPISGHTALYWYRQSLGQGLEFLIYFQGNSAPDKSGLPSDRFSAERTGGSVSTLTIQRTQQEDSAVYLCASSSYSYGYTFGSGTRLTVV.

The chain carries TRBV10-3 and TRBJ2-6, with D perhaps matching TRBD2 (5 bases). V was trimmed by 2 bases and J by 0 bases, leaving 11 bases between them. CDR3 length equals 17 residues. Germline CDR1 and CDR2: ENHRY and SYGVKD. The CDR3 sequence: CAISEGWESSGANVLTF. CDR3 coding DNA: TGTGCCATCAGTGAGGGGTGGGAGAGCTCTGGGGCCAACGTCCTGACTTTC.

J is TRBJ1-1 and V is TRBV28, with D maybe TRBD1 (6 bases). Trimming left V 7 bases short and J 1 base short, with 10 bases between. The germline V gene encodes CDR1 MDHEN and CDR2 SYDVKM. The CDR3 extends over 13 amino acids. In DNA form, the CDR3 reads TGTGCCAGCATTAGAGGGGGGAACACTGAAGCTTTCTTT. Translated, it gives CASIRGGNTEAFF.